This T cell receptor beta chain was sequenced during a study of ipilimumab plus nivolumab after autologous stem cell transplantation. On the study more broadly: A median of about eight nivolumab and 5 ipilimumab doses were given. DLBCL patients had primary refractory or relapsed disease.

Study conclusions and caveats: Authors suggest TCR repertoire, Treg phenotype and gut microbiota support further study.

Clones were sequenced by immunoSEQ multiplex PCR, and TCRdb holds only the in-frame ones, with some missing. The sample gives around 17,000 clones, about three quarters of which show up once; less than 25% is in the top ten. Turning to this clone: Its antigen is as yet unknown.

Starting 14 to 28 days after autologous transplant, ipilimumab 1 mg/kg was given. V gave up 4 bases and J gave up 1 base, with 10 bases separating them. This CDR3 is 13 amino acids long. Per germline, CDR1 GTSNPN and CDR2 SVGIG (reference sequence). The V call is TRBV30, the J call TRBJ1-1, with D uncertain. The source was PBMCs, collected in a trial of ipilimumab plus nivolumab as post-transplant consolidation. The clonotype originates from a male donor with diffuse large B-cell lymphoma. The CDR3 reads CAWMKMGNTEAFF. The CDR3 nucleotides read TGTGCCTGGATGAAGATGGGGAACACTGAAGCTTTCTTT.